This TCR beta chain appears in the sequencing data of a study of cytomegalovirus exposure and HLA in healthy donors. Trimming took off 2 bases at V and 3 bases at J, with 10 bases between the two ends. Germline CDR1 MNHNS, CDR2 SASEGT. The CDR3 has 15 amino acids. On this clone itself: Its cognate antigen is unknown.

Study-level points and caveats: Analysis was carried out at a later point, and it linked a missense DCLRE1C variant to TCR beta V- and J-gene trimming.

Both 60 Vbeta primers and 13 Jbeta primers went into the PCR. Generated by immunoSEQ multiplex PCR, the TCRdb table keeps only in-frame clones and is missing some. Here the sample spans fewer than 150,000 clones, 80% being singletons. The receptor comes from a man aged 40-55 years in good health and CMV-seronegative. The sequenced material came from PBMCs. This chain links TRBV6-1 with TRBJ2-2, with D possibly being TRBD2 (5 bases). The CDR3 here is CASSEFTGYTGELFF. In nucleotides, the CDR3 is TGTGCCAGCAGTGAATTCACGGGGTACACCGGGGAGCTGTTTTTT.